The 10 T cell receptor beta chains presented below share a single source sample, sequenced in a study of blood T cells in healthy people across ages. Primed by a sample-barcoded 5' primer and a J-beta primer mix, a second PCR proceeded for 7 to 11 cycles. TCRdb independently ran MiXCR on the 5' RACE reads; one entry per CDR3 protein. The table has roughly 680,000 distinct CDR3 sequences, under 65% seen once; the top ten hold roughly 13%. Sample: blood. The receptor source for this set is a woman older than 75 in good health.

For the CDR3, the DNA is TGTGCCACCAGCAGGACGACAGATACGCAGTATTTT. It specifies CATSRTTDTQYF. This rearrangement joins TRBV15 to TRBJ2-3; D is unresolved. The germline V gene encodes CDR1 LNHNV and CDR2 YYDKDF (reference sequence). The CDR3 has 12 amino acids. V shed 3 bases and J shed 3 bases, with 4 bases lying between them. The entire variable domain, with the rest obtained from reference TRBV15 and TRBJ2-3, is as follows: DAMVIQNPRYQVTQFGKPVTLSCSQTLNHNVMYWYQQKSSQAPKLLFHYYDKDFNNEADTPDNFQSRRPNTSFCFLDIRSPGLGDTAMYLCATSRTTDTQYFGPGTRLTVL.

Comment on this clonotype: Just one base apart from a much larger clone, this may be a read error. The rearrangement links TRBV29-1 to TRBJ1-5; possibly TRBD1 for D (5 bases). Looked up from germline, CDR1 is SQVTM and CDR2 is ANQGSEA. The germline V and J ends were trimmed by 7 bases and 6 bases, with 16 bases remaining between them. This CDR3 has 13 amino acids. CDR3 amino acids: CSGGDPNGQPQHF. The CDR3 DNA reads TGCAGCGGTGGGGACCCGAACGGTCAGCCCCAGCATTTT. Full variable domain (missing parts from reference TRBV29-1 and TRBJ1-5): SAVISQKPSRDICQRGTSLTIQCQVDSQVTMMFWYRQQPGQSLTLIATANQGSEATYESGFVIDKFPISRPNLTFSTLTVSNMSPEDSSIYLCSGGDPNGQPQHFGDGTRLSIL.

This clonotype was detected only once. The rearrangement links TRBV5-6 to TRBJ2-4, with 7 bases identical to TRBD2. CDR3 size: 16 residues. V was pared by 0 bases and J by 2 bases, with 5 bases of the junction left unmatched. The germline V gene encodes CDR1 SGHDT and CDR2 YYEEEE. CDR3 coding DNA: TGTGCCAGCAGCTTGGGCGGGGAGGGACCCAAAAACATTCAGTACTTC. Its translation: CASSLGGEGPKNIQYF.

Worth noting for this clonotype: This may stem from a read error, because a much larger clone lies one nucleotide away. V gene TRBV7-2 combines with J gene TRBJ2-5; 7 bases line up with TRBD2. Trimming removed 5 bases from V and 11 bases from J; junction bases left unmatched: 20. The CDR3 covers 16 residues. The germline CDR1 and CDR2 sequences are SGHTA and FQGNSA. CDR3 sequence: CASSPRALSGLGEQYF. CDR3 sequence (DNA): TGTGCCAGCAGCCCCCGCGCGTTAAGTGGACTAGGGGAGCAGTACTTC.

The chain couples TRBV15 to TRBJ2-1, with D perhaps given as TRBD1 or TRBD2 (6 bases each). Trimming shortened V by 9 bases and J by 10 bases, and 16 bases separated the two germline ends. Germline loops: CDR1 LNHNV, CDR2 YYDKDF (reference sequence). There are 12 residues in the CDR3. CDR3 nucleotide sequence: TGTGCCACTACCCCCACAGGGAGGGAGCAGTTCTTC. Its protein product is CATTPTGREQFF. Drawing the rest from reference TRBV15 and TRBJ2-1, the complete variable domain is DAMVIQNPRYQVTQFGKPVTLSCSQTLNHNVMYWYQQKSSQAPKLLFHYYDKDFNNEADTPDNFQSRRPNTSFCFLDIRSPGLGDTAMYLCATTPTGREQFFGPGTRLTVL.

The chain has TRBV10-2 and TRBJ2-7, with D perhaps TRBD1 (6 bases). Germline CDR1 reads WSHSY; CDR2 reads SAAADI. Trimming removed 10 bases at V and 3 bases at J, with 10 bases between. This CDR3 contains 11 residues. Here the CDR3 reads CATQGYYEQYF. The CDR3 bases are TGCGCCACGCAGGGGTACTACGAGCAGTACTTC.

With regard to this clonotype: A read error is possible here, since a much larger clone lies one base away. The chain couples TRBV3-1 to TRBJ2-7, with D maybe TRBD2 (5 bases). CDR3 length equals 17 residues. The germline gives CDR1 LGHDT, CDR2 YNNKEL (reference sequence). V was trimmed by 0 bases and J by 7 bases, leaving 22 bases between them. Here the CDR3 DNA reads TGTGCCAGCAGCCAAGATCCCCGGGATCAAGCCTACAATGAGCAGTACTTC. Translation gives CASSQDPRDQAYNEQYF.

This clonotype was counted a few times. CDR3 residues: CASSEYRQGVEQYF. Here the CDR3 DNA reads TGTGCCAGCAGTGAATATCGCCAGGGGGTAGAGCAGTACTTC. The gene calls are TRBV2 and TRBJ2-7; 7 positions match TRBD1. Germline trimming cut 2 bases from V and 7 bases from J; bases unmatched to any gene: 8. The CDR3 is 14 residues long. Germline V gives CDR1 SNHLY, CDR2 FYNNEI.

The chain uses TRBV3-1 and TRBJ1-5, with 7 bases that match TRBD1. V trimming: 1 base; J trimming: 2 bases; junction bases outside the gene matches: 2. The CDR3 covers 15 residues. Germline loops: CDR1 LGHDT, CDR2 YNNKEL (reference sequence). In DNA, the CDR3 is TGTGCCAGCAGCCAAGCAGGGGGGGGCAATCAGCCCCAGCATTTT. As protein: CASSQAGGGNQPQHF.

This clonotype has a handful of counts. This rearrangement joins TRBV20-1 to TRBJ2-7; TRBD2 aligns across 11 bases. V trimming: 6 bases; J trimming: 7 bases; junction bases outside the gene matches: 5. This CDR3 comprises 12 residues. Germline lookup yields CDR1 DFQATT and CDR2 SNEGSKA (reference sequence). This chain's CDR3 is CSAPWTSGEQYF. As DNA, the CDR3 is TGCAGTGCCCCCTGGACTAGCGGGGAGCAGTACTTC.